The present T cell receptor (beta chain) was sequenced within a study of regulatory T cells in long-lasting Graves disease. General study points: Comparison showed that persistent patients shared more public clonotypes (under 3,000) than new patients (approximately 1,000). Persistent disease preferred TRBV28, TRBJ1-2 and TRBJ2-5.

Noted time point: newly diagnosed GD, antithyroid drugs for less than 3 months. Making the TCR library involved RNA that had been extracted from PBMCs. A note on this clonotype: What it recognizes is unknown.

CDR3 size: 17 residues. In germline, CDR1 is DFQATT, CDR2 SNEGSKA (reference sequence). Unmatched junction bases numbered 13, after V lost 2 bases and J lost 7 bases. Arm-PCR with iRepertoire HTBI primers amplified the CDR3 regions for these TCR beta libraries. TCRdb called the multiplex PCR reads again in MiXCR, with one record for every CDR3 protein. The sample carries about 450,000 distinct CDR3 sequences, less than 20% recorded once. Separately, the same data were catalogued under a study of T cells in Graves' hyperthyroidism and ophthalmopathy. That work states: Uncontrolled infection, other autoimmune disease, pregnancy or lactation led to exclusion. Blood held most thyroid clonotypes expanded above 0.001 frequency.

The TCR sequence derives from a woman in her thirties with Graves disease. This sequence joins TRBV20-1 and TRBJ2-1; 11 nucleotides align to TRBD2. This specimen consisted of peripheral blood mononuclear cells (PBMCs), obtained at new diagnosis, from a patient treated with antithyroid drugs. The CDR3 here is CSARTSRGLAGGNEQFF. The CDR3, as DNA: TGCAGTGCTAGAACCTCTAGGGGGCTAGCGGGAGGTAATGAGCAGTTCTTC.